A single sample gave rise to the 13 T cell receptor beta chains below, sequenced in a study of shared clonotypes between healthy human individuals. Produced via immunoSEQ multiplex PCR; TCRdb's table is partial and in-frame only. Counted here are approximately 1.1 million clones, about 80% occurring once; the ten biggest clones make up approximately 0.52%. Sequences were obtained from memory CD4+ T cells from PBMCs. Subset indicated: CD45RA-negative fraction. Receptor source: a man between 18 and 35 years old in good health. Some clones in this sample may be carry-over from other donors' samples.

The CDR3 loop is CASSRLPGVTEQYF. CDR3 coding DNA: TGTGCCAGCAGCCGTCTCCCAGGGGTTACCGAGCAGTACTTC. V is TRBV27 and J is TRBJ2-7, with D tentatively TRBD1 (6 bases). Germline V gene sequence: CDR1 MNHEY, CDR2 SMNVEV (reference sequence). This CDR3 is built from 14 residues. V lost 6 bases and J 6 bases, leaving 18 bases between the germline ends.

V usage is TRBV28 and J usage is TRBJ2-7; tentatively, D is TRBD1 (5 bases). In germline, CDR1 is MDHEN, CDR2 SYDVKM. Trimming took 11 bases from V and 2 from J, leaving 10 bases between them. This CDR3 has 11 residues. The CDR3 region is CACGRAYEQYF. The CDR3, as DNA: TGTGCCTGTGGCAGGGCCTACGAGCAGTACTTC.

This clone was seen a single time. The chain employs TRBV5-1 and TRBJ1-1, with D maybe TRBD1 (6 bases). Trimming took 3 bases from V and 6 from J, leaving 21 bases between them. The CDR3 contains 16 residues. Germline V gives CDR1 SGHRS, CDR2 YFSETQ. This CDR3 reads CASSWTGGSQSPEAFF. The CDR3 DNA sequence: TGCGCCAGCAGCTGGACGGGGGGCTCTCAATCCCCTGAAGCTTTCTTT.

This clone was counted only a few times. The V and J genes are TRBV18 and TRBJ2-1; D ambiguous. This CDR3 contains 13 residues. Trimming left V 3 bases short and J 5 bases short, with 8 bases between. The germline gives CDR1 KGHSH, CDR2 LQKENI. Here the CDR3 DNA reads TGTGCCAGCTCACCGCTGACCAACAATGAGCAGTTCTTC. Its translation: CASSPLTNNEQFF.

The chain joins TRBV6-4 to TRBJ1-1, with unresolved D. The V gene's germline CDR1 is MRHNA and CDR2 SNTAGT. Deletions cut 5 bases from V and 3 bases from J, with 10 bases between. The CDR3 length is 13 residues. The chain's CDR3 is CASSYAEDTEAFF. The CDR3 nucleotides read TGTGCCAGCAGTTACGCGGAGGACACTGAAGCTTTCTTT.

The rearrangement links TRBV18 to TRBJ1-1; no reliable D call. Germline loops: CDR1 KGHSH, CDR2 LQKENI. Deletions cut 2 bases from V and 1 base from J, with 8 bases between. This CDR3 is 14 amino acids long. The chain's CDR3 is CASSPVSRNTEAFF. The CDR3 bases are TGTGCCAGCTCACCAGTAAGCAGGAACACTGAAGCTTTCTTT.

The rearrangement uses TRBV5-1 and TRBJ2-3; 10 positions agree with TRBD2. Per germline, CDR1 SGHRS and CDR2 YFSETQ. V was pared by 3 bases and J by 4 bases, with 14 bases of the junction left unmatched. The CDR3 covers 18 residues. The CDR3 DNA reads TGCGCCAGCAGCTGGTCAATTCGGGGAGCGGGAGGGTCAGATACGCAGTATTTT. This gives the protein CASSWSIRGAGGSDTQYF.

CDR3: CASSYRVRGDGYTF. CDR3 nucleotide sequence: TGTGCCAGCAGCTATAGAGTCAGGGGAGATGGCTACACCTTC. The chain couples TRBV7-2 to TRBJ1-2, with D tentatively TRBD1 (6 bases). Germline V CDR1 and CDR2: SGHTA, FQGNSA. The CDR3 length is 14 residues. The V end was cut by 4 bases, the J end by 6 bases, with 15 bases between.

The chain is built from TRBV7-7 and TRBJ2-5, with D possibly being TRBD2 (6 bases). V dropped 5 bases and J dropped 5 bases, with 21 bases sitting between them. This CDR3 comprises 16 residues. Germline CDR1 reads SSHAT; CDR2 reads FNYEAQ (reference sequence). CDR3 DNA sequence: TGTGCCAGCAGCCAAAGATCAGGGCCGGCGGGGGAGACCCAGTACTTC. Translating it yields CASSQRSGPAGETQYF.

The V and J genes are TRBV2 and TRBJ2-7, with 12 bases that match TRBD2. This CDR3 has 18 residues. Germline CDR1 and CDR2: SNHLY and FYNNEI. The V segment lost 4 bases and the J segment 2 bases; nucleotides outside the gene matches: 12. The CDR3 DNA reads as TGTGCCAGCAGTGGGGGGACAAGACTAGCGGGAGTGGCCTACGAGCAGTACTTC. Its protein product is CASSGGTRLAGVAYEQYF.

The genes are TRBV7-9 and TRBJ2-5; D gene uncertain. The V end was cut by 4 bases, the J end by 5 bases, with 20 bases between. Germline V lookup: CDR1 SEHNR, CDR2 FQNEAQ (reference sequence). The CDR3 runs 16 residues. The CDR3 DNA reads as TGTGCCAGCAGCTCCCAAAGAGGACGGTTGGCGGAGACCCAGTACTTC. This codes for CASSSQRGRLAETQYF.

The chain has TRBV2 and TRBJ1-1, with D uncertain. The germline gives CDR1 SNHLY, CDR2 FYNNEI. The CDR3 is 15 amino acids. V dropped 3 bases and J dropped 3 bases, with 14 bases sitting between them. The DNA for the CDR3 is TGTGCCAGCAGTGATGGGGTCAGGCGATACACTGAAGCTTTCTTT. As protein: CASSDGVRRYTEAFF.

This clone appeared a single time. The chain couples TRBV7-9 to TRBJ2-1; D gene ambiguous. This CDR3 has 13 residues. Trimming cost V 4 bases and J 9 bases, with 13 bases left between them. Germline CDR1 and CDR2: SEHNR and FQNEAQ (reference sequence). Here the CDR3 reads CASSSPPRGEQFF. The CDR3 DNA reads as TGTGCCAGCAGCTCCCCCCCCCGTGGTGAGCAGTTCTTC.